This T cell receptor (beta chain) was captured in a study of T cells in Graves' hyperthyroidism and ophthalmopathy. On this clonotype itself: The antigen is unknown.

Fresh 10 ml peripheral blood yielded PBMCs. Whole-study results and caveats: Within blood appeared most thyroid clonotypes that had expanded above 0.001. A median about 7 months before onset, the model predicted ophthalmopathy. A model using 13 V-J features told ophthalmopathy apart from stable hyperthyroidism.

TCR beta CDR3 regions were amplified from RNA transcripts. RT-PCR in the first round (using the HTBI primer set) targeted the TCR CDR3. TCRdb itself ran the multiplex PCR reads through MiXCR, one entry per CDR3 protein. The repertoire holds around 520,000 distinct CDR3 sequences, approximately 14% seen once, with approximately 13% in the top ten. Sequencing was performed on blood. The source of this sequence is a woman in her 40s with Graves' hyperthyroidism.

The CDR3 is CASSQEQGVNYNEQFF. CDR3 in DNA: TGTGCCAGCAGCCAAGAACAGGGCGTAAACTACAATGAGCAGTTCTTC. The chain employs TRBV14 and TRBJ2-1; maybe TRBD1 (6 bases). This CDR3 is 16 amino acids long. Trimming pared 0 bases from V and 3 bases from J, leaving 12 bases between. The V gene's germline CDR1 is SGHDN and CDR2 FVKESK.